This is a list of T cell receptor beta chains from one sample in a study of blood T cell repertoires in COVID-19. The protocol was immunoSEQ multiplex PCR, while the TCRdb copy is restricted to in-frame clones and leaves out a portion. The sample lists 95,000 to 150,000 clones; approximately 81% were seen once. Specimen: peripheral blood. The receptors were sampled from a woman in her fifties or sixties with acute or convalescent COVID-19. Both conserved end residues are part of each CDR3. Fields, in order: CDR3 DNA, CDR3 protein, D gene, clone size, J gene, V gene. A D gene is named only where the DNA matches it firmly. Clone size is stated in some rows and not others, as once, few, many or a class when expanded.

CDR3nt: TGTGCCAGCAGTCCCGACAGGGACTATGGCTACACCTTC
CDR3aa: CASSPDRDYGYTF
d_gene: TRBD1
abundance: few
j_gene: TRBJ1-2
v_gene: TRBV28

CDR3nt: TGTGCCTGGAGTGTCGCGCAAACCCCGGTTGATGAAAAACTGTTTTTT
CDR3aa: CAWSVAQTPVDEKLFF
d_gene: -
abundance: -
j_gene: TRBJ1-4
v_gene: TRBV30

CDR3nt: TGCGCCAGCAGCCCGGGGACAGTGAGAACCTACGAGCAGTACTTC
CDR3aa: CASSPGTVRTYEQYF
d_gene: TRBD1
abundance: -
j_gene: TRBJ2-7
v_gene: TRBV5-1

CDR3nt: TGTGCCAGCAGCCCGGGTGGACTAGCGGGGAAAGAGACCCAGTACTTC
CDR3aa: CASSPGGLAGKETQYF
d_gene: TRBD2
abundance: -
j_gene: TRBJ2-5
v_gene: TRBV3-1/TRBV3-2

CDR3nt: TGCGCCAGCAGCTTCCGGGACAGCAACTATGGCTACACCTTC
CDR3aa: CASSFRDSNYGYTF
d_gene: TRBD1
abundance: -
j_gene: TRBJ1-2
v_gene: TRBV5-1

CDR3nt: TGTGCCAGCAGGTCGCATCAGGGGGCGTCGTACGAGCAGTACTTC
CDR3aa: CASRSHQGASYEQYF
d_gene: TRBD1
abundance: -
j_gene: TRBJ2-7
v_gene: TRBV6-5

CDR3nt: TGTGCCAGCAGTAAGATCGGGACAGGGAACACTGAAGCTTTCTTT
CDR3aa: CASSKIGTGNTEAFF
d_gene: TRBD1
abundance: -
j_gene: TRBJ1-1
v_gene: TRBV28

CDR3nt: TGTGCCAGCAGCCCCGTTGGGACAGACTATGGCTACACCTTC
CDR3aa: CASSPVGTDYGYTF
d_gene: TRBD1
abundance: -
j_gene: TRBJ1-2
v_gene: TRBV7-8

CDR3nt: TGTGCCAGCAGTTTATACGAGGGGGCACAGGTCTATGGCTACACCTTC
CDR3aa: CASSLYEGAQVYGYTF
d_gene: TRBD1
abundance: few
j_gene: TRBJ1-2
v_gene: TRBV28

CDR3nt: TGCGCCAGCAGCTTCTACGGGGGATCAGATACGCAGTATTTT
CDR3aa: CASSFYGGSDTQYF
d_gene: -
abundance: -
j_gene: TRBJ2-3
v_gene: TRBV5-1

CDR3nt: TGTGCCAGCAGCCACTCGGGAGGTCCGGCCTACAATGAGCAGTTCTTC
CDR3aa: CASSHSGGPAYNEQFF
d_gene: TRBD2
abundance: -
j_gene: TRBJ2-1
v_gene: TRBV7-3

CDR3nt: TGTGCCAGCAGCTCGACCGGGACTAGCGGGGTAGCGCAGTATTTT
CDR3aa: CASSSTGTSGVAQYF
d_gene: TRBD2
abundance: -
j_gene: TRBJ2-3
v_gene: TRBV5-8

CDR3nt: TGTGCCTGGAGTCCACATCAGGGAAACACCGGGGAGCTGTTTTTT
CDR3aa: CAWSPHQGNTGELFF
d_gene: -
abundance: -
j_gene: TRBJ2-2
v_gene: TRBV30

CDR3nt: TGTGCCAGCAGTGAAGGGACAGGGGGCACCTACGAGCAGTACTTC
CDR3aa: CASSEGTGGTYEQYF
d_gene: TRBD1
abundance: -
j_gene: TRBJ2-7
v_gene: TRBV6-1

CDR3nt: TGTGCCTGGACACAGGGACCGAGGAACACTGAAGCTTTCTTT
CDR3aa: CAWTQGPRNTEAFF
d_gene: -
abundance: -
j_gene: TRBJ1-1
v_gene: TRBV30

CDR3nt: TGTGCCAGCAGTCCAGGCTCATTCAATCAGCCCCAGCATTTT
CDR3aa: CASSPGSFNQPQHF
d_gene: -
abundance: -
j_gene: TRBJ1-5
v_gene: TRBV6-5

CDR3nt: TGTGCCTGGAGTTCCGGGCATCAGGGTCAGCCCCAGCATTTT
CDR3aa: CAWSSGHQGQPQHF
d_gene: -
abundance: -
j_gene: TRBJ1-5
v_gene: TRBV30

CDR3nt: TGCGCCAGCAGCCCCCGGGAGGAGCAGTACTTC
CDR3aa: CASSPREEQYF
d_gene: -
abundance: -
j_gene: TRBJ2-7
v_gene: TRBV10-2

CDR3nt: TGTGCCAGCAGCCTGCACAGGGGGAACACTGAAGCTTTCTTT
CDR3aa: CASSLHRGNTEAFF
d_gene: TRBD1
abundance: -
j_gene: TRBJ1-1
v_gene: TRBV7-2

CDR3nt: TGTGCCAGCAGTGAACGGACAGGGTCGATCACTGAAGCTTTCTTT
CDR3aa: CASSERTGSITEAFF
d_gene: TRBD1
abundance: -
j_gene: TRBJ1-1
v_gene: TRBV2

CDR3nt: TGTGCCAGCAGCCAGAGACTAGCGGGGGGCCAAGATACGCAGTATTTT
CDR3aa: CASSQRLAGGQDTQYF
d_gene: TRBD2
abundance: -
j_gene: TRBJ2-3
v_gene: TRBV5-4

CDR3nt: TGCGGTGGACAACAGAATGAAAAACTGTTTTTT
CDR3aa: CGGQQNEKLFF
d_gene: -
abundance: -
j_gene: TRBJ1-4
v_gene: TRBV20-1

CDR3nt: TGTGCCAGCAGCTTAGTTGTAGATAGCGGGGGGGCAGGTGAGCAGTTCTTC
CDR3aa: CASSLVVDSGGAGEQFF
d_gene: TRBD2
abundance: -
j_gene: TRBJ2-1
v_gene: TRBV7-9

CDR3nt: TGTGCCAGCAGCAGACTAGCGGGAGGTAACAATGAGCAGTTCTTC
CDR3aa: CASSRLAGGNNEQFF
d_gene: TRBD2
abundance: -
j_gene: TRBJ2-1
v_gene: TRBV7-6

CDR3nt: TGTGCCAGCAGCCAAGATCAAGGGAGTAGTGAAGCTTTCTTT
CDR3aa: CASSQDQGSSEAFF
d_gene: -
abundance: -
j_gene: TRBJ1-1
v_gene: TRBV4-2

CDR3nt: TGCAGTGCTCAGGGGGGTCGGGGCTACACCTTC
CDR3aa: CSAQGGRGYTF
d_gene: TRBD1
abundance: few
j_gene: TRBJ1-2
v_gene: TRBV20-1

CDR3nt: TGTGCCAGCAGCTTATTCGGCAGGGAGGACGAGAATGGCTACACCTTC
CDR3aa: CASSLFGREDENGYTF
d_gene: -
abundance: -
j_gene: TRBJ1-2
v_gene: TRBV7-6